Following are 9 T cell receptor beta chains from one sample sequenced in a study of a mutant IDH1 vaccine in newly diagnosed glioma. Data came from immunoSEQ multiplex PCR; TCRdb stores just in-frame clones and leaves some out. This sample yields more than 35,000 clones, of which roughly four fifths are seen a single time; 7.5% to 10% belongs to the top ten. These receptors lack a known antigen. The time point here: week 47, end of study. It was 300 ug of mutant IDH1 20-mer peptide that made up each vaccine dose, given with topical imiquimod. This specimen was PBMCs, taken from a glioma patient whose treatment included an IDH1 peptide vaccine. Receptors were obtained from a middle-aged man with glioma.

There are many counts of this clone. V gene TRBV19 combines with J gene TRBJ1-4; 8 bases are shared with TRBD1. The CDR3 contains 14 residues. Germline V gene sequence: CDR1 LNHDA, CDR2 SQIVND (reference sequence). With 6 bases clipped from V and 7 bases from J, the junction kept 7 bases outside the gene matches. The CDR3 is CASRQTGDGEKLFF. In DNA, the CDR3 is TGTGCCAGTAGACAGACAGGGGATGGTGAAAAACTGTTTTTT.

This clone was seen a single time. At one end the junction does not follow the germline gene, possibly because of a read error. The V and J genes are TRBV20-1 and TRBJ2-3; D might be TRBD2 (6 bases). The V gene's germline CDR1 is DFQATT and CDR2 SNEGSKA (reference sequence). This CDR3 spans 10 amino acids. CDR3 nucleotide sequence: TGCAGTACCGGGGGTCAGACGCGGTATTTT. Residues: CSTGGQTRYF.

This clone was detected only a few times. CDR3 in amino acids: CATGSSGEQDEQFF. The CDR3 coding sequence is TGTGCCACCGGGTCATCCGGGGAGCAAGATGAGCAGTTCTTC. The chain has TRBV6-5 and TRBJ2-1, with D tentatively TRBD2 (5 bases). The germline V gene encodes CDR1 MNHEY and CDR2 SVGAGI. V was shortened by 10 bases and J by 8 bases, with 21 bases between the two germline ends. The CDR3 is 14 amino acids.

The chain employs TRBV4-1 and TRBJ2-3; possible D gene TRBD2, 5 bases. Per the germline V gene, CDR1 is MGHRA and CDR2 is YSYEKL. V gave up 5 bases and J gave up 3 bases, with 18 bases separating them. CDR3 length: 16 amino acids. The CDR3: CASSSRETRGTDTQYF. CDR3 nucleotide sequence: TGCGCCAGCAGCTCGAGGGAGACAAGAGGGACAGATACGCAGTATTTT.

This chain connects TRBV19 to TRBJ1-2; TRBD1 aligns across 8 bases. J gave up 2 bases and V 6 bases, and 8 bases lay outside the gene matches. The CDR3 totals 15 residues. Looked up from germline, CDR1 is LNHDA and CDR2 is SQIVND (reference sequence). CDR3 loop: CASRTLTGANYGYTF. CDR3 sequence (DNA): TGTGCCAGTAGAACCCTGACAGGGGCCAACTATGGCTACACCTTC. The full variable domain, in which reference TRBV19 and TRBJ1-2 provide the parts outside the CDR3, is DGGITQSPKYLFRKEGQNVTLSCEQNLNHDAMYWYRQDPGQGLRLIYYSQIVNDFQKGDIAEGYSVSREKKESFPLTVTSAQKNPTAFYLCASRTLTGANYGYTFGSGTRLTVV.

The chain carries TRBV21-1 and TRBJ1-3. TRBV21-1 is a documented pseudogene. The CDR3 contains 17 residues. The CDR3 nucleotides read TGTGCCAGCAGCAATAGACTACCCGCGTGCTCTGGAAACACCATATATTTT. Its translation: CASSNRLPACSGNTIYF.

This clone occurred a few times. The genes are TRBV7-9 and TRBJ1-1; D gene uncertain. CDR1 and CDR2 from the germline V gene are SEHNR and FQNEAQ (reference sequence). The germline V and J ends were trimmed by 2 bases and 11 bases, with 12 bases remaining between them. This CDR3 has 12 residues. CDR3 in DNA: TGTGCCAGCAGCTTATCTGCGGGATCGGCTTTCTTT. It translates to CASSLSAGSAFF.

The chain joins TRBV7-9 to TRBJ2-1; no reliable D call. Germline V gene sequence: CDR1 SEHNR, CDR2 FQNEAQ (reference sequence). V was shortened by 1 base and J by 12 bases, with 10 bases between the two germline ends. The CDR3 spans 12 residues. DNA for the CDR3: TGTGCCAGCAGCTTAGAGATGTCGGGGCAGTTCTTC. Translated: CASSLEMSGQFF.

The chain has TRBV18 and TRBJ2-1, with D perhaps TRBD1 or TRBD2 (6 bases each). The germline gives CDR1 KGHSH, CDR2 LQKENI. Deletions cut 3 bases from V and 2 bases from J, with 20 bases between. This CDR3 spans 18 amino acids. CDR3 DNA: TGTGCCAGCTCACCTAATCCGAGGGGGGAGTATACCTACAATGAGCAGTTCTTC. It specifies CASSPNPRGEYTYNEQFF.